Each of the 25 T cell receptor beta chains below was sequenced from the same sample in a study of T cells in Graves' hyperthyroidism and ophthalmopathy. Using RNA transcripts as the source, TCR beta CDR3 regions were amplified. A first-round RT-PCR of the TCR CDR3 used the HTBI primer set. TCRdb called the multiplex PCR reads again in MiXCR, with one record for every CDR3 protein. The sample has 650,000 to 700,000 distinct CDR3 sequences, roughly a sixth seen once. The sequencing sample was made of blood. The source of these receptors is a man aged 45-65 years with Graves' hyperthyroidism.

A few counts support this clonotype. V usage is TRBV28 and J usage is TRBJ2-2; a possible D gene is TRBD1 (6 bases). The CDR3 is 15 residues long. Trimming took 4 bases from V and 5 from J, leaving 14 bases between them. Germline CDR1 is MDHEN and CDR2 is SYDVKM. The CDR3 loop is CASSSGAFYTGELFF. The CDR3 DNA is TGTGCCAGCAGTTCAGGGGCTTTTTATACCGGGGAGCTGTTTTTT. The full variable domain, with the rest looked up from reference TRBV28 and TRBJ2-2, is DVKVTQSSRYLVKRTGEKVFLECVQDMDHENMFWYRQDPGLGLRLIYFSYDVKMKEKGDIPEGYSVSREKKERFSLILESASTNQTSMYLCASSSGAFYTGELFFGEGSRLTVL.

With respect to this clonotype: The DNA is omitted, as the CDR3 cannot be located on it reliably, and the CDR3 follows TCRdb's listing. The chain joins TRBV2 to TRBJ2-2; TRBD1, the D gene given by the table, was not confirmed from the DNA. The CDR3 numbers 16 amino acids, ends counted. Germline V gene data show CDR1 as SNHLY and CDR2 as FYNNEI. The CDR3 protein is CASRVGQGANTGELLF.

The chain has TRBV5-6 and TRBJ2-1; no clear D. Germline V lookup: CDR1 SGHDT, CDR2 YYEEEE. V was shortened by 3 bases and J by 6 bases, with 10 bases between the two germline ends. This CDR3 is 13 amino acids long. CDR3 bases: TGTGCCAGCAGCTGGAGACGTATCAATGAGCAGTTCTTC. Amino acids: CASSWRRINEQFF.

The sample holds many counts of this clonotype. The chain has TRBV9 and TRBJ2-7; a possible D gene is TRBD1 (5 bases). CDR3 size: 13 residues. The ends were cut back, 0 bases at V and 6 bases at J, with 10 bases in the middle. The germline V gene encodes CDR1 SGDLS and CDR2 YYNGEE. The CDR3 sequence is CASSVVAGSEQYF. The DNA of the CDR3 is TGTGCCAGCAGCGTAGTTGCAGGGTCCGAGCAGTACTTC.

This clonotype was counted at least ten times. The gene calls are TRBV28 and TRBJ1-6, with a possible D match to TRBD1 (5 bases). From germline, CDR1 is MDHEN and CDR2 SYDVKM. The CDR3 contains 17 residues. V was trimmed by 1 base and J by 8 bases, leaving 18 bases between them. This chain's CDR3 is CASSLLSLAGGYSPLHF. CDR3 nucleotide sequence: TGTGCCAGCAGTTTATTGTCGTTGGCCGGGGGGTATTCACCCCTCCACTTT.

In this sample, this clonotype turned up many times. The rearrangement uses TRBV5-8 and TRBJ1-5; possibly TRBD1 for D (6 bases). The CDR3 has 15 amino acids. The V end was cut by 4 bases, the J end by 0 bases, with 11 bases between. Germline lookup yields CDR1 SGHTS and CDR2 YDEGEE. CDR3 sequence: CASSLGGDSNQPQHF. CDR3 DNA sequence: TGTGCCAGCAGCCTAGGGGGGGATAGCAATCAGCCCCAGCATTTT.

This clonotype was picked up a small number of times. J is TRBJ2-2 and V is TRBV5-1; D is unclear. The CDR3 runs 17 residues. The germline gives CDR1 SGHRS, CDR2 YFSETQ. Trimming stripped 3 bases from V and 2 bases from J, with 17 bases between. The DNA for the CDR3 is TGCGCCAGCAGCTCCCGGCCGACGATAGTAAACACCGGGGAGCTGTTTTTT. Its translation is CASSSRPTIVNTGELFF.

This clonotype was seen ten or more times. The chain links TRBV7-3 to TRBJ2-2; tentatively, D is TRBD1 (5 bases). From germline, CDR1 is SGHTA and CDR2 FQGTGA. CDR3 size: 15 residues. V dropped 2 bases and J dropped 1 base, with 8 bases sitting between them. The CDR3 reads CASSLAQGNTGELFF. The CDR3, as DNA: TGTGCCAGCAGCTTAGCGCAGGGGAACACCGGGGAGCTGTTTTTT.

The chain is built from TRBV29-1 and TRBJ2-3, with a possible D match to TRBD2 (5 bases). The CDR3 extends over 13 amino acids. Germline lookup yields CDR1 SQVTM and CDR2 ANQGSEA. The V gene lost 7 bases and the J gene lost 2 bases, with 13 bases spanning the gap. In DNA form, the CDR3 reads TGCAGCGCAAAGGACTCGATCACAGATACGCAGTATTTT. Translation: CSAKDSITDTQYF.

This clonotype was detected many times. CDR3 DNA: TGTGCCAGCAGTTCCCCAGGGCCGACTAACTATGGCTACACCTTC. Amino acids: CASSSPGPTNYGYTF. V and J are TRBV28 and TRBJ1-2; D is perhaps TRBD1 (5 bases). Trimming stripped 4 bases from V and 0 bases from J, with 12 bases between. The CDR3 spans 15 residues. Germline-derived CDR1 and CDR2 are MDHEN and SYDVKM.

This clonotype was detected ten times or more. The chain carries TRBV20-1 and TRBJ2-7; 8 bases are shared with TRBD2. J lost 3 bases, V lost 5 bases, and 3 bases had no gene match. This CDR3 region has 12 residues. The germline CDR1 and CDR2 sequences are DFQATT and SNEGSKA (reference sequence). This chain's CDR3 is CSALTSDYEQYF. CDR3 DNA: TGCAGTGCTTTGACTAGCGACTACGAGCAGTACTTC.

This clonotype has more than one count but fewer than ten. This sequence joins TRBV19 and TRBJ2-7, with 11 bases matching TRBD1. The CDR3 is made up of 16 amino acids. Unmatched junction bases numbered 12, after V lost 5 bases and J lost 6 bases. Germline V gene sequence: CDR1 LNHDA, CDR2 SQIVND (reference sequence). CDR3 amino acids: CASSPLFGQGAGEQYF. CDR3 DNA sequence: TGTGCCAGTAGTCCCTTGTTCGGACAGGGGGCGGGCGAGCAGTACTTC.

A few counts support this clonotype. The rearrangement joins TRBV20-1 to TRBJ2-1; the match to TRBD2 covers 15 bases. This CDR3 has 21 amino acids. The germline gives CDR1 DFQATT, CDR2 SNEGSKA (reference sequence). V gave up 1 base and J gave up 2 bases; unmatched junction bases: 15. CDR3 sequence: CSARALHPGLAGGPTYNEQFF. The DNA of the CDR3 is TGCAGTGCTAGAGCTTTACACCCGGGACTAGCGGGAGGACCCACCTACAATGAGCAGTTCTTC.

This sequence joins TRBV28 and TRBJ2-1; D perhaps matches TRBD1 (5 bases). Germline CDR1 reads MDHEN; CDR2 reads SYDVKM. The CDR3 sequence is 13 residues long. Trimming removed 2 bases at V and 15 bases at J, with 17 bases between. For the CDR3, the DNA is TGTGCCAGCAGTTTACCTCCAGGGCAGGATATGTTCTTC. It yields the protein CASSLPPGQDMFF.

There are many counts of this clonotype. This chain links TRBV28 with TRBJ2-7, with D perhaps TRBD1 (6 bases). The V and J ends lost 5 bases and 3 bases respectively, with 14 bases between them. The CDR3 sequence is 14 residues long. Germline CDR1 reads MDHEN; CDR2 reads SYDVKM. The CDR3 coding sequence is TGTGCCAGCAGTACCCCCCGGACAGTCTACGAGCAGTACTTC. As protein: CASSTPRTVYEQYF.

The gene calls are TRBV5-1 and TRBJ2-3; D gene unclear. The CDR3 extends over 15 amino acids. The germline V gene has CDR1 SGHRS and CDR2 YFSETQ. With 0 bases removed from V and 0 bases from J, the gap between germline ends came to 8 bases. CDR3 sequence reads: CASSLELESTDTQYF. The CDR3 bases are TGCGCCAGCAGCTTGGAGTTGGAAAGCACAGATACGCAGTATTTT.

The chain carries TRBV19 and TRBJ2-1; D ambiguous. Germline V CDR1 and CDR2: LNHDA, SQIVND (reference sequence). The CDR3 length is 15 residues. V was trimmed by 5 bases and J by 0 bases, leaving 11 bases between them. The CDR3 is CASSGMGFSYNEQFF. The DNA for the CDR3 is TGTGCCAGTAGTGGGATGGGGTTCTCCTACAATGAGCAGTTCTTC.

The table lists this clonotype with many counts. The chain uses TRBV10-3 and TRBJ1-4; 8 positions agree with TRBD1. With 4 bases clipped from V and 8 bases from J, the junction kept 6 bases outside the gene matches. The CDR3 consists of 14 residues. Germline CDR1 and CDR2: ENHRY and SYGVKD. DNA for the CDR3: TGTGCCATCAGTGGGGAGGGGACAGGAGAAAAACTGTTTTTT. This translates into CAISGEGTGEKLFF.

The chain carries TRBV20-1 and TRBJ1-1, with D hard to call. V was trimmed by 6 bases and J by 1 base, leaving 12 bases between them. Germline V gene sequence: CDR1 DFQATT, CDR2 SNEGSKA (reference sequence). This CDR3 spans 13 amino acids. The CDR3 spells CSAFEGRNTEAFF. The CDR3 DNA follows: TGCAGTGCCTTTGAGGGTAGGAACACTGAAGCTTTCTTT.

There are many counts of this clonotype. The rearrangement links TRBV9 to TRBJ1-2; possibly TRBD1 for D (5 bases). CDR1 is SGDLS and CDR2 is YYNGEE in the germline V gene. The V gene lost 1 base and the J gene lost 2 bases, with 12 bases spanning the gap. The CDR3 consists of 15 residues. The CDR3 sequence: CASSVQGQTNYGYTF. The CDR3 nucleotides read TGTGCCAGCAGCGTACAGGGTCAGACCAACTATGGCTACACCTTC. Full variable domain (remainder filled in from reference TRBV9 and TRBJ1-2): DSGVTQTPKHLITATGQRVTLRCSPRSGDLSVYWYQQSLDQGLQFLIQYYNGEERAKGNILERFSAQQFPDLHSELNLSSLELGDSALYFCASSVQGQTNYGYTFGSGTRLTVV.

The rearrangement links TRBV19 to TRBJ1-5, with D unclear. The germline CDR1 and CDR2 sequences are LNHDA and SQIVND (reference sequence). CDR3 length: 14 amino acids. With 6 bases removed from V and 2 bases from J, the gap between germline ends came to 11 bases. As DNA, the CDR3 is TGTGCCAGTAGATTCCAGGCGGGCAATCAGCCCCAGCATTTT. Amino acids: CASRFQAGNQPQHF.

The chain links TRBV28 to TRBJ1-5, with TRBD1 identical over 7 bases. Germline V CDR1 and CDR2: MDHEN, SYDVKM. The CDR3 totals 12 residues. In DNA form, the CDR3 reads TGTAGGACAGGACCCCGCAATCAGCCCCAGCATTTT. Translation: CRTGPRNQPQHF.

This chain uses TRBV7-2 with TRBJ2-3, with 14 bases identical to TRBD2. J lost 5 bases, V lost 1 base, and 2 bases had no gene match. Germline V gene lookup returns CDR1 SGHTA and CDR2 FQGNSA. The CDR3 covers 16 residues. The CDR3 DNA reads TGTGCCAGCAGCTTAGGACTAGCGGGAGGGCTAGATACGCAGTATTTT. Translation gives CASSLGLAGGLDTQYF.

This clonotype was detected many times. The CDR3 coding sequence is TGTGCCAGCAGCTCACGACGGGAGGATACGCAGTATTTT. Its translation: CASSSRREDTQYF. V gene TRBV7-2 combines with J gene TRBJ2-3; D is possibly TRBD2 (6 bases). V was clipped by 4 bases and J by 6 bases, with 11 bases between them. The CDR3 is made up of 13 amino acids. Germline CDR1 and CDR2: SGHTA and FQGNSA.

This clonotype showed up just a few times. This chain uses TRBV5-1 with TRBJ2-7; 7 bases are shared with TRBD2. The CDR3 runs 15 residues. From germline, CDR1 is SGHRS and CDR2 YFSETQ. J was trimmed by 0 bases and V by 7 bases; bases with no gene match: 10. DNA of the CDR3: TGCGCCAGCGGGCTCCATCCTAGCGGCTCCTACGAGCAGTACTTC. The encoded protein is CASGLHPSGSYEQYF.